This TCR beta chain was identified in a study of shared clonotypes between healthy human individuals. General study results and limits: Among donors, clonotype sharing was expected to be affected by sequencing depth.

In regard to this clone: Its antigen is unknown.

CDR1 and CDR2 (germline): SEHNR, FQNEAQ (reference sequence). The V end lost 1 base, the J end lost 7 bases, and 22 bases lay between the germline ends. This CDR3 region has 18 residues. Deep-level assay runs were performed. Here immunoSEQ multiplex PCR was the method, and the copy in TCRdb shows in-frame clones only, minus some. In the table there are fewer than 650,000 clones, 60% to 85% of which are singletons. This TCR came from a woman aged 40 to 55 in good health. Some clones in this sample may be carry-over from other donors' samples. The V gene is TRBV7-9, the J gene TRBJ2-2; D is undetermined. Sequenced material: PBMCs. The CDR3 coding sequence is TGTGCCAGCAGCTTAGAGGGTGGCGTCCTGGACCCCCGCGGGGAGCTGTTTTTT. Protein: CASSLEGGVLDPRGELFF.